These 29 T cell receptor beta chains were all obtained from the same sample, sequenced in a study of blood T cell repertoires in COVID-19 (dated by TCRdb to about 2020). The library came from the immunoSEQ multiplex PCR assay. Held by TCRdb, this immuneACCESS table contains in-frame sequences only and omits some clones. Under half of the omission traces to an unresolved V gene where checked; the cause of the rest is unknown. The sample has roughly 140,000 clones on record, about four fifths of them singletons. The ten largest clones capture roughly 6.2% of the sample. The sequenced material came from PBMCs or T cells enriched from blood (not recorded which). The receptors originated from a woman between 45 and 65 years old who had been exposed to COVID-19.

The CDR3 DNA reads as TGTGCCAGCAGCTCCGACAAGAACTATGGCTACACCTTC. Its protein product is CASSSDKNYGYTF. The V and J genes are TRBV7-9 and TRBJ1-2, with D unclear. Germline CDR1 is SEHNR and CDR2 is FQNEAQ (reference sequence). Deletions cut 4 bases from V and 2 bases from J, with 8 bases between. The length of the CDR3 is 13 residues.

The chain couples TRBV6-5 to TRBJ2-2; 10 nucleotides align to TRBD1. The junction had 6 bases not matched to a gene; V was cut back by 5 bases and J by 6 bases. The CDR3 runs 15 residues. Germline V CDR1 and CDR2: MNHEY, SVGAGI. This chain's CDR3 is CASSLTGGDAGELFF. CDR3 DNA sequence: TGTGCCAGCAGTCTGACAGGGGGCGATGCCGGGGAGCTGTTTTTT.

The chain recombines TRBV25-1 with TRBJ2-7; 7 bases map to TRBD1. CDR1 is MGHDK, CDR2 SYGVNS, per germline. This CDR3 contains 16 residues. The trim removed 4 bases at V and 4 bases at J, leaving 13 bases unmatched. CDR3 loop: CASSGRRQGLLYEQYF. CDR3 in DNA: TGTGCCAGCAGTGGACGAAGACAGGGTCTTCTTTACGAGCAGTACTTC.

The chain carries TRBV27 and TRBJ1-1, with 10 bases matching TRBD1. CDR3 length equals 15 residues. Germline CDR1 MNHEY, CDR2 SMNVEV (reference sequence). V lost 3 bases and J lost 6; bases outside the gene matches: 7. CDR3 residues: CASSFGQGGVSEAFF. The CDR3 DNA follows: TGTGCCAGCAGTTTCGGACAGGGGGGAGTGTCTGAAGCTTTCTTT.

The chain employs TRBV4-3 and TRBJ1-3; tentative D call: TRBD1 (6 bases). Germline V lookup: CDR1 LGHNA, CDR2 YSLEER. The V end was cut by 5 bases, the J end by 4 bases, with 15 bases between. CDR3 size: 15 residues. The CDR3 nucleotides are TGCGCCAGCAGCTTAAGGGGGGGCTTAGGAAACACCATATATTTT. It specifies CASSLRGGLGNTIYF.

This sequence joins TRBV19 and TRBJ2-7, with D perhaps matching TRBD1 (6 bases). CDR3 length: 15 amino acids. CDR1 is LNHDA, CDR2 SQIVND, per germline (reference sequence). Trimming took 1 base from V and 0 from J, leaving 10 bases between them. CDR3 region: CASSIGRGSSYEQYF. CDR3 in DNA: TGTGCCAGTAGTATAGGCAGGGGCAGCTCCTACGAGCAGTACTTC.

The rearrangement joins TRBV5-4 to TRBJ1-1, with 7 bases lining up with TRBD1. The CDR3 length is 15 residues. After removal of 0 bases from V and 0 bases from J, the junction contained 2 bases not matched to a gene. The germline gives CDR1 SGHNT, CDR2 YYREEE (reference sequence). As DNA, the CDR3 is TGTGCCAGCAGCTTGGGACAGGGAATGAACACTGAAGCTTTCTTT. Translation: CASSLGQGMNTEAFF.

This chain links TRBV4-3 with TRBJ1-2, with D uncertain. CDR1 is LGHNA and CDR2 is YSLEER in the germline V gene. The CDR3 has 14 amino acids. Trimming took 3 bases from V and 0 from J, leaving 8 bases between them. This CDR3 reads CASSQAVSNYGYTF. The CDR3 DNA follows: TGCGCCAGCAGCCAGGCAGTTTCTAACTATGGCTACACCTTC.

V usage is TRBV6-5 and J usage is TRBJ1-2; 10 positions match TRBD1. This CDR3 has 14 residues. V gave up 6 bases and J gave up 4 bases; unmatched junction bases: 5. Per germline, CDR1 MNHEY and CDR2 SVGAGI. Here the CDR3 DNA reads TGTGCCAGCAGACGGGGACAGGGGTCCTATGGCTACACCTTC. Translated: CASRRGQGSYGYTF.

On this clone itself: Other DNA sequences in this specimen translate into the identical CDR3. V usage is TRBV5-6 and J usage is TRBJ2-7, with no clear D. Germline V lookup: CDR1 SGHDT, CDR2 YYEEEE. The length of the CDR3 is 14 residues. V was trimmed by 2 bases and J by 2 bases, leaving 11 bases between them. CDR3 in DNA: TGTGCCAGCAGCTTCCCCGGGTTAGCCTACGAGCAGTACTTC. This sequence encodes CASSFPGLAYEQYF. The full variable domain, with the rest looked up from reference TRBV5-6 and TRBJ2-7, is DAGVTQSPTHLIKTRGQQVTLRCSPKSGHDTVSWYQQALGQGPQFIFQYYEEEERQRGNFPDRFSGHQFPNYSSELNVNALLLGDSALYLCASSFPGLAYEQYFGPGTRLTVT.

This clone was seen a single time. The chain employs TRBV11-2 and TRBJ1-4; D is perhaps TRBD1 (5 bases). CDR3 length equals 16 residues. With 0 bases removed from V and 3 bases from J, the gap between germline ends came to 11 bases. CDR1 and CDR2 (germline): SGHAT, FQNNGV. For the CDR3, the DNA is TGTGCCAGCAGCTTAGATCTTCGGGGGGCTAATGAAAAACTGTTTTTT. This codes for CASSLDLRGANEKLFF.

The chain recombines TRBV7-2 with TRBJ2-1, with 8 bases aligning to TRBD2. V trimming: 4 bases; J trimming: 7 bases; junction bases outside the gene matches: 9. This CDR3 region has 15 residues. Per the germline V gene, CDR1 is SGHTA and CDR2 is FQGNSA. The CDR3 nucleotides are TGTGCCAGCAGCTCAGCGGGAGTAGGAGGAAATGAGCAGTTCTTC. Translating gives CASSSAGVGGNEQFF. The full variable domain, rest sourced from reference TRBV7-2 and TRBJ2-1, is GAGVSQSPSNKVTEKGKDVELRCDPISGHTALYWYRQSLGQGLEFLIYFQGNSAPDKSGLPSDRFSAERTGGSVSTLTIQRTQQEDSAVYLCASSSAGVGGNEQFFGPGTRLTVL.

J is TRBJ1-6 and V is TRBV27; the D gene is possibly TRBD1 (6 bases). The germline gives CDR1 MNHEY, CDR2 SMNVEV (reference sequence). With 3 bases removed from V and 7 bases from J, the gap between germline ends came to 10 bases. The CDR3 is made up of 14 amino acids. The CDR3 reads CASSLNRVNSPLHF. CDR3 in DNA: TGTGCCAGCAGTTTGAACAGGGTGAATTCACCCCTCCACTTT.

The rearrangement uses TRBV5-1 and TRBJ1-3, with TRBD1 matching over 7 bases. Trimming cost V 4 bases and J 0 bases; bases outside gene matches: 10. The CDR3 has 17 residues. Germline V gives CDR1 SGHRS, CDR2 YFSETQ. The CDR3 here is CASSGTALRSSGNTIYF. The CDR3 DNA reads TGCGCCAGCAGCGGGACAGCCCTTCGGAGCTCTGGAAACACCATATATTTT.

This clone was counted once. V usage is TRBV5-4 and J usage is TRBJ1-5, with 8 bases that match TRBD1. Germline loops: CDR1 SGHNT, CDR2 YYREEE (reference sequence). The junction had 13 bases not matched to a gene; V was cut back by 4 bases and J by 10 bases. The CDR3 contains 15 residues. This CDR3 is CASSPGPGQERPQHF. For the CDR3, the DNA is TGTGCCAGCAGCCCAGGACCGGGACAGGAACGACCCCAGCATTTT.

The chain links TRBV11-3 to TRBJ2-1; D is unclear. The V end was cut by 5 bases, the J end by 7 bases, with 6 bases between. Germline lookup yields CDR1 SGHNT and CDR2 YENEEA. The CDR3 totals 11 residues. The CDR3 here is CASSVTNEQFF. The CDR3 nucleotides read TGTGCCAGCAGCGTAACTAATGAGCAGTTCTTC.

The rearrangement uses TRBV7-9 and TRBJ1-1; D ambiguous. Trimming stripped 5 bases from V and 0 bases from J, with 13 bases between. This CDR3 is 15 amino acids long. In germline, CDR1 is SEHNR, CDR2 FQNEAQ (reference sequence). CDR3 sequence: CASSPRLQLNTEAFF. For the CDR3, the DNA is TGTGCCAGCAGCCCTCGACTACAGTTGAACACTGAAGCTTTCTTT.

The chain has TRBV9 and TRBJ2-7; 9 bases are shared with TRBD2. The junction had 6 bases not matched to a gene; V was cut back by 0 bases and J by 5 bases. Germline values: CDR1 SGDLS, CDR2 YYNGEE. There are 15 residues in the CDR3. The CDR3 loop reads CASSVGISGSHEQYF. The DNA of the CDR3 is TGTGCCAGCAGCGTAGGAATTAGCGGGAGCCACGAGCAGTACTTC.

The CDR3 DNA follows: TGCGCCAGCAGCCAAGATGCGACATCCTACGAGCAGTACTTC. This sequence encodes CASSQDATSYEQYF. The chain employs TRBV4-3 and TRBJ2-7; no definite D call. Germline CDR1 LGHNA, CDR2 YSLEER. Trimming shortened V by 0 bases and J by 1 base, and 7 bases separated the two germline ends. The CDR3 length is 14 residues.

This clone was seen only once. The chain links TRBV28 to TRBJ1-2; tentative D call: TRBD1 (6 bases). CDR1 and CDR2 from the germline V gene are MDHEN and SYDVKM. Deletions cut 2 bases from V and 8 bases from J, with 24 bases between. The CDR3 has 17 residues. CDR3 region: CASSLGFVWGQQRGYTF. The CDR3 nucleotides read TGTGCCAGCAGTTTAGGTTTTGTTTGGGGGCAACAACGAGGCTACACCTTC.

This clone has more than one count but fewer than ten. The gene calls are TRBV5-1 and TRBJ2-5; TRBD2 aligns across 12 bases. The CDR3 contains 16 residues. Unmatched junction bases numbered 4, after V lost 0 bases and J lost 4 bases. Germline-derived CDR1 and CDR2 are SGHRS and YFSETQ. The CDR3 nucleotides are TGCGCCAGCAGCTTGGATGCTAGCGGGGGGGGAGAGACCCAGTACTTC. Translation gives CASSLDASGGGETQYF.

The chain employs TRBV6-2 or TRBV6-3 and TRBJ2-1, with TRBD1 matching over 8 bases. CDR1 is MNHEY and CDR2 is SVGEGT in the germline V gene. CDR3 length: 15 residues. Losses at the gene ends were 4 bases for V and 3 bases for J; bases not matched to a gene: 5. CDR3 DNA: TGTGCCAGCAGTTTGAACAGGGGGATCTACAATGAGCAGTTCTTC. Encoded protein: CASSLNRGIYNEQFF.

V and J are TRBV19 and TRBJ2-1; 10 bases line up with TRBD1. The ends lost 4 bases at V and 5 bases at J; junction bases unmatched: 2. Germline lookup yields CDR1 LNHDA and CDR2 SQIVND (reference sequence). CDR3 size: 14 residues. The CDR3, as DNA: TGTGCCAGTAGTAGGGACAGGGGTCACAATGAGCAGTTCTTC. This translates into CASSRDRGHNEQFF.

The chain is built from TRBV27 and TRBJ1-1; D is undetermined. CDR1 and CDR2 (germline): MNHEY, SMNVEV (reference sequence). Trimming removed 6 bases from V and 1 base from J, with 15 bases in between. The length of the CDR3 is 15 residues. CDR3 residues: CASSPWAGRNTEAFF. Here the CDR3 DNA reads TGTGCCAGCAGCCCCTGGGCCGGGAGGAACACTGAAGCTTTCTTT.

This clone turned up a few times. V and J are TRBV6-2 or TRBV6-3 and TRBJ1-2; TRBD1 matches 8 bases. The CDR3 runs 14 residues. V was clipped by 6 bases and J by 4 bases; unmatched bases: 7. Germline V gene sequence: CDR1 MNHEY, CDR2 SVGEGT. The CDR3 nucleotides read TGTGCCAGCAGCCCCAGGGGGCGCGGCTATGGCTACACCTTC. Residues: CASSPRGRGYGYTF.

The chain is built from TRBV19 and TRBJ1-2; tentative D call: TRBD1 (5 bases). The germline V gene has CDR1 LNHDA and CDR2 SQIVND (reference sequence). The CDR3 totals 13 residues. The germline V and J ends were trimmed by 4 bases and 1 base, with 7 bases remaining between them. In DNA form, the CDR3 reads TGTGCCAGTAGTACCGACAGTAACTATGGCTACACCTTC. It is translated as CASSTDSNYGYTF.

The CDR3 DNA is TGTGCCAGCAGTTACTCCCGTGGGCGGGTTGGAAACACCATATATTTT. Its protein is CASSYSRGRVGNTIYF. The J gene is TRBJ1-3, the V gene TRBV6-5; no definite D call. The CDR3 has 16 residues. The V gene lost 0 bases and the J gene lost 3 bases, with 12 bases spanning the gap. In germline, CDR1 is MNHEY, CDR2 SVGAGI.

The rearrangement joins TRBV7-2 to TRBJ2-1; tentatively, D is TRBD1 (7 bases). CDR1 SGHTA and CDR2 FQGNSA come from the germline V gene. Deletions cut 5 bases from V and 8 bases from J, with 19 bases between. The CDR3 length is 15 residues. CDR3 nucleotides: TGTGCCAGCAGCCAGAGGCGGGACAGAGACGATGAGCAGTTCTTC. Protein sequence: CASSQRRDRDDEQFF. The full variable domain, rest sourced from reference TRBV7-2 and TRBJ2-1, is GAGVSQSPSNKVTEKGKDVELRCDPISGHTALYWYRQSLGQGLEFLIYFQGNSAPDKSGLPSDRFSAERTGGSVSTLTIQRTQQEDSAVYLCASSQRRDRDDEQFFGPGTRLTVL.

This clone was recorded only once. This chain links TRBV5-6 with TRBJ2-2; no clear D. Germline assignment: CDR1 SGHDT and CDR2 YYEEEE. The CDR3 runs to 14 residues. V was trimmed by 4 bases and J by 4 bases, leaving 11 bases between them. CDR3 DNA sequence: TGTGCCAGCAGCGGCCTAACTATCACCGGGGAGCTGTTTTTT. Encoded protein: CASSGLTITGELFF.